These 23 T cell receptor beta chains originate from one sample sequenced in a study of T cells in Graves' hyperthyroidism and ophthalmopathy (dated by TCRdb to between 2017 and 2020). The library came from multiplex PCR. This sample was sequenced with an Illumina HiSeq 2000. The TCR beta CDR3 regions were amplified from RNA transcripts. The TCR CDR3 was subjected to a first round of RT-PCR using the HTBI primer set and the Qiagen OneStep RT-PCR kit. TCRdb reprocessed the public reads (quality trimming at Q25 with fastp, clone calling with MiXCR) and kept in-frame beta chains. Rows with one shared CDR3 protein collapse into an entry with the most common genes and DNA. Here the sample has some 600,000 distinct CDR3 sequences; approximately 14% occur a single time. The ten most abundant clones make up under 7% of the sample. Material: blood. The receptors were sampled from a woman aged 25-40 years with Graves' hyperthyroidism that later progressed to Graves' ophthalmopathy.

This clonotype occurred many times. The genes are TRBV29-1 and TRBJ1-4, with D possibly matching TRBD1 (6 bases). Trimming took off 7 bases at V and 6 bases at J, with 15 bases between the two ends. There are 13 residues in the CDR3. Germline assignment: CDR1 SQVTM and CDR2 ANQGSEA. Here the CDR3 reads CSGSGGADEKLFF. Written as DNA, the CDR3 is TGCAGCGGTTCGGGGGGGGCGGATGAAAAACTGTTTTTT. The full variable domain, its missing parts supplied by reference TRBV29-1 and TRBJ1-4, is SAVISQKPSRDICQRGTSLTIQCQVDSQVTMMFWYRQQPGQSLTLIATANQGSEATYESGFVIDKFPISRPNLTFSTLTVSNMSPEDSSIYLCSGSGGADEKLFFGSGTQLSVL.

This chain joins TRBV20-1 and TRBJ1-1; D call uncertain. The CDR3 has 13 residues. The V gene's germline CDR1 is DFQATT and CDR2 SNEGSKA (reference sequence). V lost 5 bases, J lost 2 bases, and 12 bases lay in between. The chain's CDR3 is CSARVGQNTEAFF. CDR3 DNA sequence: TGCAGTGCTCGGGTAGGGCAAAACACTGAAGCTTTCTTT.

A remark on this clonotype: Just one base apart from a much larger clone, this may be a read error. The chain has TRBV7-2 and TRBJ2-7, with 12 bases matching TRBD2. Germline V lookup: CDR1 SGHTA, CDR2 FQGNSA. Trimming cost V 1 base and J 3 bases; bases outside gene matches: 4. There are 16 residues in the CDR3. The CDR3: CASSLGGTSGCYEQYF. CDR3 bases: TGTGCCAGCAGCTTAGGGGGGACTAGCGGGTGCTACGAGCAGTACTTC. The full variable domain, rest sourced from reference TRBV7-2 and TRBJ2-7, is GAGVSQSPSNKVTEKGKDVELRCDPISGHTALYWYRQSLGQGLEFLIYFQGNSAPDKSGLPSDRFSAERTGGSVSTLTIQRTQQEDSAVYLCASSLGGTSGCYEQYFGPGTRLTVT.

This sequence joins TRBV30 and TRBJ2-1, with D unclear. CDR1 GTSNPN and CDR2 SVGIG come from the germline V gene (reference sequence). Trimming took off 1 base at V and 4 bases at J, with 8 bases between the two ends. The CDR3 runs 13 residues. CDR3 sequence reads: CAWSGGIYNEQFF. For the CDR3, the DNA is TGTGCCTGGAGTGGCGGAATTTACAATGAGCAGTTCTTC.

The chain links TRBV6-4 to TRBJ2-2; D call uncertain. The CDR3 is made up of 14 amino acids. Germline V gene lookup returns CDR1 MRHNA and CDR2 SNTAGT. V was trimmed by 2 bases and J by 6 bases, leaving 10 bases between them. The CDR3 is CASSDTAKPGELFF. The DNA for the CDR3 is TGTGCCAGCAGTGACACCGCGAAACCCGGGGAGCTGTTTTTT.

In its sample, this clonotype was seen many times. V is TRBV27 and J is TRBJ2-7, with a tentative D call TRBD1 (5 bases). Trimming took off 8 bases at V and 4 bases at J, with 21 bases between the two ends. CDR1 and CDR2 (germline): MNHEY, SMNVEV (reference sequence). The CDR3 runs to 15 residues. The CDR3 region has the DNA TGTGCCAGCGGCACACCTAGGGGTTCCGCGTACGAGCAGTACTTC. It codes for CASGTPRGSAYEQYF.

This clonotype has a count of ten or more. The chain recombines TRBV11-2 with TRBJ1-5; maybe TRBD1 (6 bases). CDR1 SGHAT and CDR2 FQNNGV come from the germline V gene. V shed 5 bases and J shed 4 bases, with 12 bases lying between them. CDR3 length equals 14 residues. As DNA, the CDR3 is TGTGCCAGCAGCGATAACAGGGTAAATCAGCCCCAGCATTTT. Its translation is CASSDNRVNQPQHF.

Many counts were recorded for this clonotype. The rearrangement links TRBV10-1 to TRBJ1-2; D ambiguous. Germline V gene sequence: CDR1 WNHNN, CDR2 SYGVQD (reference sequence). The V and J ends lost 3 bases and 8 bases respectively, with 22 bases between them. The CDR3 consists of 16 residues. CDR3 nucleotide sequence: TGCGCCAGCAGTGATTCCCTCGGGAGAGGGAACGCCGGCTACACCTTC. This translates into CASSDSLGRGNAGYTF.

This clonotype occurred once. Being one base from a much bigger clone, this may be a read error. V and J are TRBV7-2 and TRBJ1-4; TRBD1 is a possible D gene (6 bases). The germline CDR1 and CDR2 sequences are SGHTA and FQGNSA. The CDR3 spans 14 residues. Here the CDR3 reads CASSPGTRGEKLSF. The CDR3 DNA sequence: TGTGCCAGCAGCCCAGGGACACGGGGTGAAAAACTGTCTTTT.

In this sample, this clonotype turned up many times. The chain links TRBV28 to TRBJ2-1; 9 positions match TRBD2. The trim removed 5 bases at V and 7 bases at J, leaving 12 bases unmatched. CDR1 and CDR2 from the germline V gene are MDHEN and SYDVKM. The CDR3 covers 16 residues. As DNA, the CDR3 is TGTGCCAGCAGTCCCCCCAGCGGGAGGTTTCAGAATGAGCAGTTCTTC. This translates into CASSPPSGRFQNEQFF.

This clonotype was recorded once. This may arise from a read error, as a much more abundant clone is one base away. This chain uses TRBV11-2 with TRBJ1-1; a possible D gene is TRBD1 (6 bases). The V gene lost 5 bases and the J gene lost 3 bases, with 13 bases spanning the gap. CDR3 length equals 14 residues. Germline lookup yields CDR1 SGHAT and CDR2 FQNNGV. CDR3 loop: CASSTGQQDTEAFF. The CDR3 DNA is TGTGCCAGCAGCACCGGACAGCAGGACACTGAAGCTTTCTTT.

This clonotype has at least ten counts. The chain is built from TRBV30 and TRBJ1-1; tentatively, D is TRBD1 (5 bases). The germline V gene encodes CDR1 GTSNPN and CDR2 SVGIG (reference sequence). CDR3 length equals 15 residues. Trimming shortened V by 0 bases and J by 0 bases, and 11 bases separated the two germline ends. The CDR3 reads CAWSVKGPLNTEAFF. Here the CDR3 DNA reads TGTGCCTGGAGTGTAAAGGGGCCCCTGAACACTGAAGCTTTCTTT.

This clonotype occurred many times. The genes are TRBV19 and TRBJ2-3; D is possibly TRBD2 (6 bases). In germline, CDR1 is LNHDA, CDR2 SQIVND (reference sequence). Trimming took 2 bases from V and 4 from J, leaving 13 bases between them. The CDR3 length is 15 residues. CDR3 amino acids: CASSISGGGADTQYF. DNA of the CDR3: TGTGCCAGTAGTATATCCGGTGGAGGGGCAGATACGCAGTATTTT.

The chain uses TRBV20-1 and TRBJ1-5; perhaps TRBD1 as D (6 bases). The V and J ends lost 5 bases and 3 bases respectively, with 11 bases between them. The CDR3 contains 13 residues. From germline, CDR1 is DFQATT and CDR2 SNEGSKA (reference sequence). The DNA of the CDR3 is TGCAGTGCTTCCCAGGGGACCAATCAGCCCCAGCATTTT. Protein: CSASQGTNQPQHF.

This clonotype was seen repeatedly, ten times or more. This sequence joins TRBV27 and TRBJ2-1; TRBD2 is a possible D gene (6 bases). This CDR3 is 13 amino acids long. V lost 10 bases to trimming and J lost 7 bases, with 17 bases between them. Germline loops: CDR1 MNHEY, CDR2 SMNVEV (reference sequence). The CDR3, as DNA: TGTGCCACCCGGTTCCCGGGGGTTAATGAGCAGTTCTTC. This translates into CATRFPGVNEQFF.

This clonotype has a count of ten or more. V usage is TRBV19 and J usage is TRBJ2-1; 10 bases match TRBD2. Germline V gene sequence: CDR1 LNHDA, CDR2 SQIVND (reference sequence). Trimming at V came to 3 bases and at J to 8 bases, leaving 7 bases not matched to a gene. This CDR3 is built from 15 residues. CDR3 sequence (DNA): TGTGCCAGTAGTATTCAGCGGGAGGGCCGGGATGAGCAGTTCTTC. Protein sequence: CASSIQREGRDEQFF.

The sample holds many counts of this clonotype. The CDR3 coding sequence is TGCGCCAGCACCCACTTACAGGGTGCGGGTGGGGCCAACGTCCTGACTTTC. This sequence encodes CASTHLQGAGGANVLTF. The chain is built from TRBV4-3 and TRBJ2-6; TRBD1 might be the D (6 bases). The V gene lost 7 bases and the J gene lost 3 bases, with 19 bases spanning the gap. The CDR3 has 17 residues. Germline V gene lookup returns CDR1 LGHNA and CDR2 YSLEER.

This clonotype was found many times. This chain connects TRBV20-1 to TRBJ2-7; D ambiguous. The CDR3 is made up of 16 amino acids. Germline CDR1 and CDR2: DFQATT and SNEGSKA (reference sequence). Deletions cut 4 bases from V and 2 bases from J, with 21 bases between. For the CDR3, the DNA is TGCAGTGCTATCATCTTGCCCCAAAAGTTTCCCTACGAGCAGTACTTC. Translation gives CSAIILPQKFPYEQYF.

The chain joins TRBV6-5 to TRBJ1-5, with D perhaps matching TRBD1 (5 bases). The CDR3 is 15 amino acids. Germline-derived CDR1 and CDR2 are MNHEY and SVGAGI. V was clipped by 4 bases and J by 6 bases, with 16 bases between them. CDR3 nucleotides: TGTGCCAGCAGTTTTCAGGGAGGGTGGGGTCAGCCCCAGCATTTT. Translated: CASSFQGGWGQPQHF.

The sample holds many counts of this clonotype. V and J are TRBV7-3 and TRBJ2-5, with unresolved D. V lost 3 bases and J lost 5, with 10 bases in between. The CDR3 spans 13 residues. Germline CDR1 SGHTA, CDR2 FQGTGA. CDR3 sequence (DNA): TGTGCCAGCAGCTTTAACGGTCGGGAGACCCAGTACTTC. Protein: CASSFNGRETQYF.

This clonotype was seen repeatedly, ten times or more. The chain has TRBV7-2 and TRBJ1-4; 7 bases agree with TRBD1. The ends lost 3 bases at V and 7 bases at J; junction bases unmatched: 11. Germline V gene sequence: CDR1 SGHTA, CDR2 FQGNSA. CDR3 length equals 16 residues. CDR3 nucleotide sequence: TGTGCCAGCAGCTTGCACAGGGGATCAACCGTTGAAAAACTGTTTTTT. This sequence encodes CASSLHRGSTVEKLFF.

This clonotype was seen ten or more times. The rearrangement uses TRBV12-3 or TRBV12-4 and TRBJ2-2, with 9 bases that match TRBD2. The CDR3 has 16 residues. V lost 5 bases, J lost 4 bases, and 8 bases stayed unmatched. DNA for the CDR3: TGTGCCAGCAGTCCCCATAGCGGGAGTTTCACCGGGGAGCTGTTTTTT. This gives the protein CASSPHSGSFTGELFF.

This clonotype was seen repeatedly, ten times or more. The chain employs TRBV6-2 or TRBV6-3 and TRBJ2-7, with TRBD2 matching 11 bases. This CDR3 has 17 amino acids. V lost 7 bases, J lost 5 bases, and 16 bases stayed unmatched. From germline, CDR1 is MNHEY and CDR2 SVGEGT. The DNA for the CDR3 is TGTGCCAGCAAACCAGAGGTAGCGGGAGGGCCGCTCAACGAGCAGTACTTC. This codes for CASKPEVAGGPLNEQYF.